Shown below are 11 T cell receptor beta chains from a single sample sequenced in a study of graft-versus-host responses after intestinal transplantation. The repertoire was sequenced with immunoSEQ multiplex PCR; TCRdb's copy has only in-frame clones and lacks some. This sample has just over 95,000 clones, with about 94% found just once. No cognate antigen is known for these TCRs. Sequenced material: unstimulated CD4+ T cells sorted from spleen or lymph node cells, taken before intestinal transplant. Every receptor here comes from a human donor who received an intestinal transplant.

This sequence joins TRBV19 and TRBJ2-7; 10 bases agree with TRBD1. J lost 4 bases, V lost 6 bases, and 6 bases had no gene match. From germline, CDR1 is LNHDA and CDR2 SQIVND (reference sequence). The length of the CDR3 is 14 residues. CDR3 DNA: TGTGCCAGTAGAAGCCGGGACAGGGGATACGAGCAGTACTTC. Translating it yields CASRSRDRGYEQYF.

As to this clone: Mismatch with germline at one junction end may stem from a read error. The chain uses TRBV20-1 and TRBJ2-1; D is unclear. The germline gives CDR1 DFQATT, CDR2 SNEGSKA (reference sequence). The CDR3 is 11 amino acids. The CDR3 loop reads CSASEWNERFF. The CDR3 nucleotides are TGCAGTGCTAGTGAGTGGAATGAGCGGTTCTTC.

This chain uses TRBV19 with TRBJ2-3; D gene uncertain. The CDR3 runs to 14 residues. Germline V CDR1 and CDR2: LNHDA, SQIVND (reference sequence). Between the trimmed V and J ends, which lost 3 bases and 5 bases, there was a span of 12 bases. The CDR3 loop reads CASSILLRRDTQYF. DNA of the CDR3: TGTGCCAGTAGTATCTTGTTGAGGAGAGATACGCAGTATTTT.

The chain links TRBV30 to TRBJ2-3; perhaps TRBD2 as D (5 bases). This CDR3 spans 15 amino acids. V was clipped by 3 bases and J by 1 base, with 14 bases between them. Looked up from germline, CDR1 is GTSNPN and CDR2 is SVGIG (reference sequence). This CDR3 is CAWSGLGGRTDTQYF. The CDR3 DNA reads TGTGCCTGGAGCGGGCTAGGCGGGCGCACAGATACGCAGTATTTT.

The chain has TRBV6-5 and TRBJ2-7, with 7 positions matching TRBD1. Germline loops: CDR1 MNHEY, CDR2 SVGAGI. J gave up 0 bases and V 6 bases, and 8 bases lay outside the gene matches. The CDR3 runs to 15 residues. The DNA of the CDR3 is TGTGCCAGCAGAACTCCCGGGACAGCCTCCTACGAGCAGTACTTC. As protein: CASRTPGTASYEQYF.

V gene TRBV18 combines with J gene TRBJ2-1; TRBD2 aligns across 10 bases. The CDR3 sequence is 15 residues long. With V trimmed by 3 bases and J by 6 bases, 5 bases remained unmatched. CDR1 is KGHSH and CDR2 is LQKENI in the germline V gene. The CDR3 here is CASSPLAGARNEQFF. CDR3 nucleotide sequence: TGTGCCAGCTCACCTCTAGCGGGAGCGCGCAATGAGCAGTTCTTC.

V is TRBV19 and J is TRBJ1-1, with 7 positions matching TRBD1. Germline V CDR1 and CDR2: LNHDA, SQIVND (reference sequence). Trimming at V came to 5 bases and at J to 0 bases, leaving 6 bases not matched to a gene. The CDR3 is 15 amino acids. CDR3 in amino acids: CASSPRGPMNTEAFF. The CDR3 DNA is TGTGCCAGTAGTCCTAGGGGGCCCATGAACACTGAAGCTTTCTTT.

The chain combines TRBV11-3 with TRBJ2-3, with D perhaps matching TRBD1 (6 bases). The CDR3 sequence is 15 residues long. In germline, CDR1 is SGHNT, CDR2 YENEEA. Trimming pared 6 bases from V and 0 bases from J, leaving 13 bases between. CDR3 residues: CASRRGHTSTDTQYF. DNA for the CDR3: TGTGCCAGCAGGAGGGGACACACTAGCACAGATACGCAGTATTTT.

V usage is TRBV4-2 and J usage is TRBJ1-4; a possible D gene is TRBD1 (6 bases). V dropped 6 bases and J dropped 1 base, with 9 bases sitting between them. The V gene's germline CDR1 is LGHNA and CDR2 YNFKEQ. The CDR3 totals 14 residues. The CDR3, as DNA: TGTGCCAGCAGGCTCAGGGGAACTAATGAAAAACTGTTTTTT. Amino acids: CASRLRGTNEKLFF.

This chain uses TRBV9 with TRBJ1-4; no reliable D call. V was trimmed by 0 bases and J by 8 bases, leaving 5 bases between them. The germline gives CDR1 SGDLS, CDR2 YYNGEE. This CDR3 comprises 12 residues. As DNA, the CDR3 is TGTGCCAGCAGCGTAGGTCAGGAAAAACTGTTTTTT. This translates into CASSVGQEKLFF.

The chain employs TRBV2 and TRBJ1-2; D is perhaps TRBD1 (6 bases). Trimming removed 6 bases from V and 1 base from J, with 15 bases in between. This CDR3 region has 15 residues. Germline assignment: CDR1 SNHLY and CDR2 FYNNEI. The CDR3 DNA reads as TGTGCCAGCAGCCTCAGACAGGAACGTAACTATGGCTACACCTTC. Protein product: CASSLRQERNYGYTF.